These 31 T cell receptor beta chains came from one sample sequenced in a study of T cell repertoires in cytomegalovirus infection. TCRdb independently ran MiXCR on the reads; one entry per CDR3 protein. The repertoire holds around 900,000 distinct CDR3 sequences, with roughly 30% as singletons. For these receptors, no antigen is known. The sample was cultured CD8+ T cells from PBMCs, taken from culture after CMV antigen stimulation. These receptors originate from a human donor in good health (CMV status not recorded). Some clones in this sample may be carry-over from other donors' samples.

This chain links TRBV28 with TRBJ2-1; 10 nucleotides match TRBD2. This CDR3 is 16 amino acids long. After removal of 1 base from V and 4 bases from J, the junction contained 4 bases not matched to a gene. CDR1 is MDHEN, CDR2 SYDVKM, per germline. Here the CDR3 reads CASSLSAGGRYNEQFF. CDR3 bases: TGTGCCAGCAGTTTATCAGCGGGGGGGCGTTACAATGAGCAGTTCTTC. The whole variable domain, remainder taken from reference TRBV28 and TRBJ2-1, is DVKVTQSSRYLVKRTGEKVFLECVQDMDHENMFWYRQDPGLGLRLIYFSYDVKMKEKGDIPEGYSVSREKKERFSLILESASTNQTSMYLCASSLSAGGRYNEQFFGPGTRLTVL.

This rearrangement joins TRBV9 to TRBJ1-1; D uncertain. CDR1 and CDR2 from the germline V gene are SGDLS and YYNGEE. V lost 0 bases and J 4 bases, leaving 10 bases between the germline ends. CDR3 length equals 14 residues. The DNA of the CDR3 is TGTGCCAGCAGCGTAGGAGATTGGGTCACTGAAGCTTTCTTT. It translates to CASSVGDWVTEAFF.

The chain is built from TRBV6-2 or TRBV6-3 and TRBJ2-1; D is tentatively TRBD1 or TRBD2 (6 bases each). This CDR3 has 13 amino acids. Looked up from germline, CDR1 is MNHEY and CDR2 is SVGEGT. CDR3 DNA sequence: TGTGTCACGACGGGGGCAGGGGACAATGAGCAGTTCTTC. Translation: CVTTGAGDNEQFF.

This clonotype was observed at least ten times. CDR3 residues: CASSLVAGNEQFF. DNA of the CDR3: TGTGCCAGCAGCTTAGTGGCCGGGAATGAGCAGTTCTTC. The rearrangement uses TRBV7-6 and TRBJ2-1; D uncertain. V dropped 1 base and J dropped 7 bases, with 8 bases sitting between them. Germline lookup yields CDR1 SGHVS and CDR2 FNYEAQ. This CDR3 comprises 13 residues.

This clonotype showed up just a few times. The rearrangement joins TRBV14 to TRBJ1-1; D remains unclear. CDR3 length equals 15 residues. Germline CDR1 SGHDN, CDR2 FVKESK. Trimming left V 1 base short and J 5 bases short, with 14 bases between. The DNA for the CDR3 is TGTGCCAGCAGCCAAGCCCCAAGGGATGCGACTGAAGCTTTCTTT. Translated, it gives CASSQAPRDATEAFF.

This clonotype turned up a few times. The chain employs TRBV4-3 and TRBJ2-1, with TRBD2 identical over 8 bases. In germline, CDR1 is LGHNA, CDR2 YSLEER. This CDR3 is 17 amino acids long. Germline trimming cut 0 bases from V and 4 bases from J; bases unmatched to any gene: 8. In DNA, the CDR3 is TGCGCCAGCAGCCAAGATCCGGCGGGGGGCCTTTACAATGAGCAGTTCTTC. Its translation is CASSQDPAGGLYNEQFF.

CDR3 sequence reads: CASSLWDRGHNEQFF. The CDR3 DNA is TGTGCCAGCAGCTTGTGGGACAGGGGGCACAATGAGCAGTTCTTC. J is TRBJ2-1 and V is TRBV11-1, with 12 bases aligning to TRBD1. CDR3 length: 15 amino acids. Per the germline V gene, CDR1 is SGHAT and CDR2 is FQDESV (reference sequence). The V segment lost 3 bases and the J segment 5 bases; nucleotides outside the gene matches: 2.

The table lists this clonotype with many counts. The rearrangement joins TRBV4-1 to TRBJ1-5; D uncertain. V shed 5 bases and J shed 3 bases, with 8 bases lying between them. The length of the CDR3 is 13 residues. Germline V gives CDR1 MGHRA, CDR2 YSYEKL. Here the CDR3 DNA reads TGCGCCAGCAGCGTCGGAGTCAATCAGCCCCAGCATTTT. This gives the protein CASSVGVNQPQHF.

There are a few counts of this clonotype. The rearrangement uses TRBV14 and TRBJ2-7; D gene uncertain. This CDR3 has 14 amino acids. The ends were cut back, 5 bases at V and 3 bases at J, with 14 bases in the middle. From germline, CDR1 is SGHDN and CDR2 FVKESK. This CDR3 reads CASSDTDLFYEQYV. The CDR3 DNA reads TGTGCCAGCAGCGACACGGACCTTTTCTACGAGCAGTACGTC.

This clonotype was counted a few times. J is TRBJ1-1 and V is TRBV6-2 or TRBV6-3; no firm D call. The CDR3 loop spans 12 amino acids. Deletions cut 6 bases from V and 6 bases from J, with 11 bases between. Germline CDR1 MNHEY, CDR2 SVGEGT. As DNA, the CDR3 is TGTGCCAGCAGCCCTCCTGAGGCTGAAGCTTTCTTT. It is translated as CASSPPEAEAFF.

The sample holds many counts of this clonotype. The chain uses TRBV6-6 and TRBJ2-1, with D tentatively TRBD2 (6 bases). The CDR3 is made up of 14 amino acids. Germline V gives CDR1 MNHNY, CDR2 SVGAGI (reference sequence). V lost 6 bases and J 7 bases, leaving 16 bases between the germline ends. The CDR3 coding sequence is TGTGCCAGCAGCCTAGGCGGGGTCCGGAATGAGCAGTTCTTC. It encodes CASSLGGVRNEQFF.

The chain has TRBV19 and TRBJ2-2; either TRBD1 or TRBD2 may fit D (5 bases each). The V gene's germline CDR1 is LNHDA and CDR2 SQIVND (reference sequence). This CDR3 spans 15 amino acids. V lost 9 bases and J lost 3, with 17 bases in between. The CDR3 DNA is TGTGCCAGCCTCGGGACCGACCGTTACACCGGGGAGCTGTTTTTT. Translating gives CASLGTDRYTGELFF.

This clonotype is a singleton in its sample. The V gene is TRBV9, the J gene TRBJ2-7, with 8 positions matching TRBD1. Trimming removed 0 bases from V and 6 bases from J; junction bases left unmatched: 14. Germline V gene data show CDR1 as SGDLS and CDR2 as YYNGEE. The length of the CDR3 is 17 residues. This chain's CDR3 is CASSVVQGAFPTPEQYF. For the CDR3, the DNA is TGTGCCAGCAGCGTAGTCCAGGGGGCATTCCCAACCCCCGAGCAGTACTTC. The full variable domain, its missing parts supplied by reference TRBV9 and TRBJ2-7, is DSGVTQTPKHLITATGQRVTLRCSPRSGDLSVYWYQQSLDQGLQFLIQYYNGEERAKGNILERFSAQQFPDLHSELNLSSLELGDSALYFCASSVVQGAFPTPEQYFGPGTRLTVT.

This sequence joins TRBV6-1 and TRBJ1-3; tentative D call: TRBD1 (6 bases). V was pared by 6 bases and J by 0 bases, with 15 bases between. Germline V gene lookup returns CDR1 MNHNS and CDR2 SASEGT. There are 16 residues in the CDR3. In nucleotides, the CDR3 is TGTGCCAGCAGCCACCTAACGGACAGCTCTGGAAACACCATATATTTT. Residues: CASSHLTDSSGNTIYF.

The chain links TRBV28 to TRBJ2-3; TRBD1 aligns across 8 bases. The CDR3 is 15 residues long. V gave up 6 bases and J gave up 2 bases; unmatched junction bases: 7. Per germline, CDR1 MDHEN and CDR2 SYDVKM. The CDR3: CASSHGQGVTDTQYF. Here the CDR3 DNA reads TGTGCCAGCAGCCATGGACAGGGAGTCACAGATACGCAGTATTTT.

The chain links TRBV7-6 to TRBJ1-1, with TRBD1 matching over 11 bases. CDR3 size: 15 residues. Unmatched junction bases numbered 9, after V lost 5 bases and J lost 7 bases. Germline CDR1 is SGHVS and CDR2 is FNYEAQ. CDR3 bases: TGTGCCAGCAGCCTTCCAGGACAGGGGGCGGGTGAAGCTTTCTTT. Translation: CASSLPGQGAGEAFF.

This clonotype was seen a few times. The chain links TRBV27 to TRBJ2-7, with D maybe TRBD1 (8 bases). This CDR3 has 14 amino acids. Trimming left V 2 bases short and J 5 bases short, with 13 bases between. Germline CDR1 is MNHEY and CDR2 is SMNVEV (reference sequence). This CDR3 is CASSLVTGGDEQYF. CDR3 sequence (DNA): TGTGCCAGCAGTTTAGTAACAGGGGGGGACGAGCAGTACTTC.

This clonotype came up many times. This sequence joins TRBV7-2 and TRBJ2-5; no definite D call. The CDR3 length is 16 residues. The V end was cut by 1 base, the J end by 4 bases, with 16 bases between. Per the germline V gene, CDR1 is SGHTA and CDR2 is FQGNSA. The CDR3 DNA is TGTGCCAGCAGCTTAGTCTGGACCCGGGCAGGAGAGACCCAGTACTTC. Amino acid sequence: CASSLVWTRAGETQYF.

The rearrangement uses TRBV20-1 and TRBJ2-7; tentatively, D is TRBD1 (6 bases). Germline lookup yields CDR1 DFQATT and CDR2 SNEGSKA (reference sequence). The V and J ends lost 6 bases and 7 bases respectively, with 13 bases between them. The CDR3 is 11 amino acids. CDR3 in amino acids: CSAATGLEQYF. CDR3 sequence (DNA): TGCAGTGCCGCGACAGGCCTGGAGCAGTACTTC.

The chain links TRBV7-9 to TRBJ2-7; 9 nucleotides match TRBD1. Germline loops: CDR1 SEHNR, CDR2 FQNEAQ (reference sequence). The CDR3 is 13 residues long. The CDR3, as DNA: TGTGTCTCGGGGGACAGGGACTCCTACGAGCAGTACGTC. This sequence encodes CVSGDRDSYEQYV.

The chain combines TRBV4-1 with TRBJ1-2; D may be TRBD1 (6 bases). V was shortened by 1 base and J by 2 bases, with 8 bases between the two germline ends. The CDR3 has 14 amino acids. Per germline, CDR1 MGHRA and CDR2 YSYEKL. CDR3 sequence reads: CASSQAGENYGYTF. The CDR3 region has the DNA TGCGCCAGCAGCCAAGCAGGGGAGAACTATGGCTACACCTTC.

CDR3 DNA: TGTGCCAGCAGCGTAGTTGACGTGGAGCAGTTCTTC. Translating it yields CASSVVDVEQFF. V usage is TRBV9 and J usage is TRBJ2-1; no clear D gene. This CDR3 has 12 residues. The germline V gene has CDR1 SGDLS and CDR2 YYNGEE. V dropped 0 bases and J dropped 10 bases, with 8 bases sitting between them.

For this clonotype: This sequence may be a read error, since a much larger clone differs from it by one base. The chain joins TRBV7-9 to TRBJ2-1; 9 positions agree with TRBD2. CDR1 is SEHNR, CDR2 FQNEAQ, per germline (reference sequence). This CDR3 has 10 amino acids. CDR3 coding DNA: TGTGTCAGCAGCGGGGGGAGCCAGTTCTTC. Encoded protein: CVSSGGSQFF.

The chain combines TRBV7-4 with TRBJ2-6; D unclear. CDR3 length: 16 residues. V was clipped by 3 bases and J by 4 bases, with 13 bases between them. The germline V gene encodes CDR1 SGHVT and CDR2 SQSDAQ. CDR3 in amino acids: CASSLALGTGANVLTF. In nucleotides, the CDR3 is TGTGCCAGCAGCTTGGCTCTGGGAACGGGGGCCAACGTCCTGACTTTC. Full variable domain (rest looked up from reference TRBV7-4 and TRBJ2-6): GAGVSQSPRYKVAKRGRDVALRCDSISGHVTLYWYRQTLGQGSEVLTYSQSDAQRDKSGRPSGRFSAERPERSVSTLKIQRTEQGDSAVYLCASSLALGTGANVLTFGAGSRLTVL.

This clonotype was recorded many times. The junction differs from germline at one of its ends, possibly a read error. The chain uses TRBV7-7 and TRBJ2-5; TRBD2 matches 8 bases. Germline CDR1 and CDR2: SSHAT and FNYEAQ (reference sequence). The CDR3 runs 14 residues. The CDR3 protein is CASSLGGLAETQYF. CDR3 DNA: TGTGCTAGCAGCTTAGGTGGACTAGCAGAGACCCAGTACTTC.

The chain links TRBV12-3 or TRBV12-4 to TRBJ1-4, with TRBD1 matching 9 bases. The CDR3 consists of 16 residues. Trimming took 4 bases from V and 3 from J; bases not matched to a gene: 6. Written as DNA, the CDR3 is TGTGCCAGCAGTTGGGACAGGGAGGTCGCTAATGAAAAACTGTTTTTT. This translates into CASSWDREVANEKLFF.

This clonotype was observed a few times. V usage is TRBV4-1 and J usage is TRBJ1-5; a possible D gene is TRBD1 (6 bases). The germline V gene encodes CDR1 MGHRA and CDR2 YSYEKL. This CDR3 spans 16 amino acids. Trimming left V 0 bases short and J 6 bases short, with 15 bases between. CDR3 sequence: CASSQDLKGGGQPQHF. Written as DNA, the CDR3 is TGCGCCAGCAGCCAAGATTTAAAGGGGGGCGGTCAGCCCCAGCATTTT.

This clonotype was detected ten times or more. The chain combines TRBV7-2 with TRBJ2-7; 8 nucleotides match TRBD1. J gave up 2 bases and V 5 bases, and 5 bases lay outside the gene matches. The CDR3 consists of 14 residues. In germline, CDR1 is SGHTA, CDR2 FQGNSA. In nucleotides, the CDR3 is TGTGCCAGCAGCGGGGGACAGGAGGCCTACGAGCAGTACTTC. Its protein is CASSGGQEAYEQYF.

V gene TRBV5-8 combines with J gene TRBJ1-1; D gene uncertain. The CDR3 is 14 residues long. The V gene's germline CDR1 is SGHTS and CDR2 YDEGEE. Trimming took off 2 bases at V and 6 bases at J, with 14 bases between the two ends. The CDR3 bases are TGTGCCAGCAGCTTCTCCGGGCCGAGCCCTGAAGCTTTCTTT. This translates into CASSFSGPSPEAFF.

Ten or more counts support this clonotype. This chain joins TRBV7-9 and TRBJ1-1; the D gene is possibly TRBD1 (6 bases). The germline V gene has CDR1 SEHNR and CDR2 FQNEAQ (reference sequence). The length of the CDR3 is 18 residues. Trimming pared 5 bases from V and 4 bases from J, leaving 26 bases between. The CDR3 region is CASSLGGNRAFAGTEAFF. CDR3 DNA: TGTGCCAGCAGCCTCGGGGGTAACAGGGCTTTCGCTGGCACTGAAGCTTTCTTT.

V gene TRBV4-2 combines with J gene TRBJ1-2, with unresolved D. With 4 bases removed from V and 1 base from J, the gap between germline ends came to 10 bases. Germline V gene lookup returns CDR1 LGHNA and CDR2 YNFKEQ. This CDR3 has 14 residues. Written as DNA, the CDR3 is TGTGCCAGCAGCCTCAGAGAACTTAACTATGGCTACACCTTC. Protein sequence: CASSLRELNYGYTF.